This T cell receptor beta chain was sequenced during a study of CD8+CD57+ T cells in acquired aplastic anemia. Background on the study: Sorted CD4+ and CD8+ cells gave an average of around 3 ug of DNA.

This clonotype was recorded at least ten times. It was patients with CD8+CD57+ cell expansion by flow cytometry who were chosen for sequencing. V lost 8 bases, J lost 1 base, and 14 bases lay in between. The CDR3 runs to 15 residues. Germline CDR1 reads LNHDA; CDR2 reads SQIVND (reference sequence). Genomic DNA provided the template from which TCR beta VDJ and CDR3 profiles were obtained. TCRdb recomputed calls from the reads with MiXCR, one row per CDR3 protein. The table includes about 170,000 distinct CDR3 sequences, around half detected once. Sequenced material: sorted CD4+, CD8+, or CD8+CD57+ T cells (not recorded which) from PBMCs. The clonotype comes from a human donor with aplastic anemia. This sequence joins TRBV19 and TRBJ2-2; perhaps TRBD2 as D (5 bases). In nucleotides, the CDR3 is TGTGCCAGTTCCATCCGGGGTTTGAACACCGGGGAGCTGTTTTTT. Its protein product is CASSIRGLNTGELFF.